This entry features one T cell receptor (beta chain) sequence. Its antigen remains unidentified. Nothing much larger sits one base from this clone, and base qualities are not available. The immunoSEQ Assay was used to sequence TCRbeta CDR3 regions. After extraction, genomic DNA underwent amplification by bias-controlled multiplex PCR, followed by high-throughput sequencing. The study's own analysis went as follows. To quantify the absolute abundance of each unique TCRbeta CDR3 region, sequences were collapsed and filtered. T cell fraction was estimated by normalizing TCRbeta template counts to usable DNA, with usable DNA measured through amplification of reference genes found in all nucleated cells. Repertoire TCRs were annotated as SARS-CoV-2-specific by exact matching of V gene, CDR3 amino acid sequence and J gene to a known reactive TCR set. The reference SARS-CoV-2 TCR set was derived from MIRA and filtered for enrichment in COVID-19-positive ImmuneCODE repertoires, a step that removed public or cross-reactive TCRs. Using the MIRA antigens, annotated TCRs were further analysed by specific ORF or by position within an ORF. Breadth was defined as annotated unique rearrangements over total unique productive rearrangements; depth was the summed frequency of those rearrangements. Two-sided Wilcoxon rank-sum tests were applied when comparing TCR breadth between groups. TCRdb obtained this table from immuneACCESS and retained in-frame rearrangements with V and J assigned. These tables miss some clones; where compared with another copy, unresolved V genes account for less than half of the shortfall, and the remainder is unexplained. V, J and clone size reflect that table, while D and trimming were determined from the DNA. The sample table holds about 350,000 clones, of which roughly 85% were seen once. The ten largest clones represent about 3.3% of the sample.

The source of the sample is a study of Ad26.COV2.S vaccination and SARS-CoV-2 variants (dated by TCRdb to 2020 to 2022). With regard to the full study: Vaccine-arm donors came from COV1001, a multicentre, randomized, double-blind, placebo-controlled phase I-IIa trial of Ad26.COV2.S in healthy adults. Ad26.COV2.S was given intramuscularly at 5x10^10 or 1x10^11 viral particles, as a single shot or as two shots 56 days apart. The specificity and breadth of SARS-CoV-2-reactive T cell receptors after Ad26.COV2.S vaccination were assessed by TCRbeta repertoire sequencing. The TCR-sequenced set comprised around 30 samples: around 20 Ad26.COV2.S vaccine recipients, 5 placebo recipients and 8 SARS-CoV-2 convalescent individuals. Participants in the trial were split at random into five groups of five each, receiving low-dose or high-dose Ad26.COV2.S once or twice, or else placebo on both occasions. Investigators did not know the trial group allocation while performing experiments and assessing outcomes.

The germline V gene (reference sequence) supplies CDR1 LNHDA and CDR2 SQIVND. From cysteine to phenylalanine, the CDR3 is 15 amino acids long. Only CDR3 DNA remains: 45 bases, in frame from the first base. Trimming removed 4 bases from V and 6 bases from J; the gene matches leave 6 bases unexplained. The treatment or condition tag for this specimen amounts to: around 19 received Ad26.COV2.S at low or high dose, single or two shots; about 5 received placebo; per-sample allocation not given. Repertoires of vaccine and placebo recipients were sequenced from samples collected on day 63 after the first injection. In Cohort 1b, 20 to 25 adults aged 18-55 years were enrolled at a single site in Boston, USA, between 29 July and 7 August 2020. As a vaccine, Ad26.COV2.S was a replication-incompetent adenovirus type 26 vector that expressed a prefusion-stabilized SARS-CoV-2 spike protein derived from the original Wuhan strain.

What the work shows at the level of the full study, not this receptor alone: After vaccination, spike-specific CD8+ and CD4+ T cell responses were reported to show substantial breadth. According to the authors, total T cell responses may have been underestimated by the TCR breadth and depth analyses. The study was not powered for comparison of responses between vaccine doses or regimens. Vaccine and placebo recipients had comparable non-spike TCR breadth, which fits with the vaccine containing only spike. Spike-specific TCR breadth was higher in Ad26.COV2.S recipients than in placebo recipients (P = 0.0014).

The receptor chain draws on TRBV19 and TRBJ1-5; TRBD1 matches 10 bases in the middle. The starting material was peripheral blood, obtained in a trial of Ad26.COV2.S vaccine versus placebo. The receptor was isolated from a person between 18 and 60 years old who received the Ad26.COV2.S COVID-19 vaccine or a placebo. Read as DNA, the sequence is TGTGCCAGTAGTACCGCGGACAGGGGGGTTCAGCCCCAGCATTTT. The translation is CASSTADRGVQPQHF.